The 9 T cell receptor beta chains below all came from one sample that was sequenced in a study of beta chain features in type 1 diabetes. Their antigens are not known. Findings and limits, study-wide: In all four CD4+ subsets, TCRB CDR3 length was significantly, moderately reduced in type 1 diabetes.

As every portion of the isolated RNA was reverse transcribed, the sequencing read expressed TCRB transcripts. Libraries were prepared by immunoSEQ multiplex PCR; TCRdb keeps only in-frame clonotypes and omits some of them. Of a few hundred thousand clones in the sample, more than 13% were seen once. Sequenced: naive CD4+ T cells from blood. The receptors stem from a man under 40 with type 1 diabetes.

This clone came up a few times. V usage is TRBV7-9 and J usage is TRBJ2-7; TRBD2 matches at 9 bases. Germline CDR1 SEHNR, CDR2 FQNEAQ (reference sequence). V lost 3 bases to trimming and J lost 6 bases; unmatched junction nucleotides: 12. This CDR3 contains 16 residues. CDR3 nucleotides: TGTGCCAGCAGCTTTGGGGGCGTTAGCGGGAGAGGCGAGCAGTACTTC. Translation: CASSFGGVSGRGEQYF. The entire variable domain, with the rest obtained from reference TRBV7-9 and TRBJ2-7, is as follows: DTGVSQNPRHKITKRGQNVTFRCDPISEHNRLYWYRQTLGQGPEFLTYFQNEAQLEKSRLLSDRFSAERPKGSFSTLEIQRTEQGDSAMYLCASSFGGVSGRGEQYFGPGTRLTVT.

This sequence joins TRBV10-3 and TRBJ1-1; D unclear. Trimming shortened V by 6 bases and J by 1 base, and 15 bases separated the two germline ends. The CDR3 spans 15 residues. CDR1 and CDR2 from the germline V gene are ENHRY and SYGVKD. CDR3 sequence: CAISPREFGNTEAFF. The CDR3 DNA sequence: TGTGCCATCAGCCCAAGGGAGTTTGGGAACACTGAAGCTTTCTTT.

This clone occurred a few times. The CDR3 loop is CASSQGIPRRDEKLFF. In nucleotides, the CDR3 is TGTGCCAGCAGCCAAGGTATACCGCGTCGGGATGAAAAACTGTTTTTT. This chain links TRBV4-2 with TRBJ1-4; D not resolved. The V and J ends lost 1 base and 6 bases respectively, with 15 bases between them. This CDR3 contains 16 residues. CDR1 and CDR2 (germline): LGHNA, YNFKEQ.

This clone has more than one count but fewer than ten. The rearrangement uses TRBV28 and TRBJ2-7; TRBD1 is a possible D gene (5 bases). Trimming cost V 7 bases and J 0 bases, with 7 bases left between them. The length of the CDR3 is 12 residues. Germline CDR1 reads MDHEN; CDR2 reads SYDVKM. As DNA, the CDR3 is TGTGCCAGCATAGGGGCCTCCTACGAGCAGTACTTC. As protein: CASIGASYEQYF.

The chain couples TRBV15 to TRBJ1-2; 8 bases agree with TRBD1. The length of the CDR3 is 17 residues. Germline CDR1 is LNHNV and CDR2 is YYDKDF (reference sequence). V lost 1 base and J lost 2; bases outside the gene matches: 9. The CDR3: CATSRGQGARSNYGYTF. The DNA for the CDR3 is TGTGCCACCAGCAGAGGGCAGGGGGCGCGGAGCAACTATGGCTACACCTTC.

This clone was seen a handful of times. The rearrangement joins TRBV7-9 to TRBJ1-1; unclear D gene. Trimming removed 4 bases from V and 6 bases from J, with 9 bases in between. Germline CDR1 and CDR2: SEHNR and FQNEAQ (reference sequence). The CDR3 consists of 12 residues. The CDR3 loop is CASSSSTPEAFF. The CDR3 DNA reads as TGTGCCAGCAGCTCCTCCACTCCTGAAGCTTTCTTT.

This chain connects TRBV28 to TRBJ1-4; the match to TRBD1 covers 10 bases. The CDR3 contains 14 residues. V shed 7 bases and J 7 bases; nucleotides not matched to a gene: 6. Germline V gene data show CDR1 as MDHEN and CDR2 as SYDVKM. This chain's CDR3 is CASTTTGGGEKLFF. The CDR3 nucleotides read TGTGCCAGCACTACGACAGGGGGCGGTGAAAAACTGTTTTTT.

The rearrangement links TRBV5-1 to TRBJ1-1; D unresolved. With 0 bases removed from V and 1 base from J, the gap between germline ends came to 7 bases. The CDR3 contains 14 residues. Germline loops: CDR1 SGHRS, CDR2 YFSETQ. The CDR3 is CASSLAPGNTEAFF. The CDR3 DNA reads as TGCGCCAGCAGCTTGGCTCCAGGGAACACTGAAGCTTTCTTT. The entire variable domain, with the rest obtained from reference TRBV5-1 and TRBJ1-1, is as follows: KAGVTQTPRYLIKTRGQQVTLSCSPISGHRSVSWYQQTPGQGLQFLFEYFSETQRNKGNFPGRFSGRQFSNSRSEMNVSTLELGDSALYLCASSLAPGNTEAFFGQGTRLTVV.

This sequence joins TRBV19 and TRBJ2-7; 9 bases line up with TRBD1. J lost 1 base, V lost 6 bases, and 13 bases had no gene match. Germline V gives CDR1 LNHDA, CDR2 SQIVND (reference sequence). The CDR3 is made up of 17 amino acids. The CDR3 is CASRPGQGNTLSYEQYF. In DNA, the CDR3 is TGTGCCAGTAGGCCGGGACAGGGAAATACCTTATCCTACGAGCAGTACTTC.